The clone carrying this TCR beta chain was detected once. Its antigen is undetermined. This CDR3 region has 11 residues. From germline, CDR1 is MNHEY and CDR2 SVGAGI. Trimming stripped 8 bases from V and 5 bases from J, with 9 bases between. This specimen comes from a study of identifying expanded T cells in peripheral blood. Study-wide points: Technical replicates showed approximately 1.2 changed clones; around two weeks approximately 16; four weeks 19. Roughly two-week clone count variance significantly increased as total template count grew.

Healthy donors had no documented immune events, such as infections, while sampled. TCRdb keeps only in-frame clones here, not all; method: immunoSEQ multiplex PCR. Of 120,000 or so clones listed, over 65% are singletons. The clonotype comes from a person between 18 and 75 years old in good health. The V call is TRBV6-5, the J call TRBJ2-5; D is ambiguous. Sequenced: blood. The CDR3 region is CASRTLETQYF. The CDR3 DNA reads TGTGCCAGCCGAACGCTGGAGACCCAGTACTTC.